Below are 28 T cell receptor beta chains sequenced from a single sample in a study of T cell responses to AZD1222 COVID-19 vaccine. Profiling relied on immunoSEQ multiplex PCR, and the TCRdb table lists in-frame clones only, not all of them. This sample carries around 110,000 clones, 87% of them seen once, and the ten largest clones take 4.8%. The sample in question was peripheral blood, obtained 28 days after the second AZD1222 dose. The receptors here all came from an adult who received the AZD1222 COVID-19 vaccine.

The V call is TRBV24-1, the J call TRBJ2-7; D is ambiguous. Trimming removed 3 bases from V and 7 bases from J, with 12 bases in between. CDR1 and CDR2 from the germline V gene are KGHDR and SFDVKD. CDR3 length equals 13 residues. The CDR3 region has the DNA TGTGCCACCAGTGATCCCCCCACTTCAGAGCAGTACTTC. As protein: CATSDPPTSEQYF.

The V and J genes are TRBV7-9 and TRBJ1-3; D gene ambiguous. The CDR3 sequence is 14 residues long. With 2 bases removed from V and 4 bases from J, the gap between germline ends came to 9 bases. The germline V gene has CDR1 SEHNR and CDR2 FQNEAQ (reference sequence). The CDR3 nucleotides are TGTGCCAGCAGCTTATCAGTTAAAGGAAACACCATATATTTT. It specifies CASSLSVKGNTIYF.

V and J are TRBV13 and TRBJ1-1; no firm D call. V lost 0 bases and J lost 11, with 10 bases in between. CDR3 length: 12 residues. The germline gives CDR1 PRHDT, CDR2 FYEKMQ (reference sequence). Here the CDR3 reads CASSLGKLRAFF. CDR3 nucleotide sequence: TGTGCCAGCAGCTTAGGTAAATTGCGGGCTTTCTTT.

V and J are TRBV7-6 and TRBJ2-7; possible D gene TRBD2, 5 bases. The CDR3 is 14 amino acids. Germline V gives CDR1 SGHVS, CDR2 FNYEAQ. Trimming stripped 5 bases from V and 4 bases from J, with 15 bases between. The DNA for the CDR3 is TGTGCCAGCAGCCCCACTGATAGGGAGTACGAGCAGTACTTC. Amino acids: CASSPTDREYEQYF.

In this sample, this clone turned up once. CDR3 in amino acids: CAISESLRTGGDIYGYTF. The CDR3 DNA follows: TGTGCCATCAGTGAGTCGCTTCGGACAGGGGGCGACATCTATGGCTACACCTTC. V gene TRBV10-3 combines with J gene TRBJ1-2; the match to TRBD1 covers 11 bases. V was clipped by 0 bases and J by 4 bases; unmatched bases: 10. Per the germline V gene, CDR1 is ENHRY and CDR2 is SYGVKD. This CDR3 contains 18 residues.

V is TRBV6-4 and J is TRBJ1-2; D ambiguous. CDR3 length equals 12 residues. Trimming left V 0 bases short and J 6 bases short, with 5 bases between. Germline CDR1 reads MRHNA; CDR2 reads SNTAGT. CDR3 loop: CASSDSGNGYTF. The CDR3, as DNA: TGTGCCAGCAGTGACTCGGGTAATGGCTACACCTTC.

This chain links TRBV9 with TRBJ1-2; TRBD1 might be the D (6 bases). Trimming took off 2 bases at V and 0 bases at J, with 20 bases between the two ends. Germline V CDR1 and CDR2: SGDLS, YYNGEE. This CDR3 is built from 18 residues. The CDR3 reads CASSVPLDSQRANYGYTF. CDR3 in DNA: TGTGCCAGCAGCGTTCCGCTGGACAGCCAGCGTGCTAACTATGGCTACACCTTC.

This rearrangement joins TRBV7-6 to TRBJ2-3, with TRBD2 matching 9 bases. This CDR3 has 16 residues. V trimming: 4 bases; J trimming: 3 bases; junction bases outside the gene matches: 8. Germline-derived CDR1 and CDR2 are SGHVS and FNYEAQ. The CDR3 is CASSSSLAGVTDTQYF. For the CDR3, the DNA is TGTGCCAGCAGCTCGTCCTTAGCGGGAGTAACAGATACGCAGTATTTT. Full variable domain (rest looked up from reference TRBV7-6 and TRBJ2-3): GAGVSQSPRYKVTKRGQDVALRCDPISGHVSLYWYRQALGQGPEFLTYFNYEAQQDKSGLPNDRFSAERPEGSISTLTIQRTEQRDSAMYRCASSSSLAGVTDTQYFGPGTRLTVL.

The table lists this clone with a few counts. The V call is TRBV27, the J call TRBJ1-6; no firm D call. This CDR3 has 14 amino acids. Germline lookup yields CDR1 MNHEY and CDR2 SMNVEV (reference sequence). Trimming pared 0 bases from V and 9 bases from J, leaving 9 bases between. The CDR3: CASSLSPTGSPLHF. The CDR3 DNA follows: TGTGCCAGCAGTTTATCCCCGACCGGTTCACCCCTCCACTTT.

The chain joins TRBV10-2 to TRBJ1-5; tentative D call: TRBD1 (6 bases). The V gene lost 6 bases and the J gene lost 9 bases, with 21 bases spanning the gap. The germline CDR1 and CDR2 sequences are WSHSY and SAAADI. The length of the CDR3 is 15 residues. The CDR3, as DNA: TGCGCCAGCAGGTCCGGGGTGGAGACAGGACGGCCCCAGCATTTT. Residues: CASRSGVETGRPQHF.

The rearrangement links TRBV7-9 to TRBJ2-7; no clear D gene. The CDR3 is 15 amino acids. The ends were cut back, 1 base at V and 2 bases at J, with 12 bases in the middle. Germline V gives CDR1 SEHNR, CDR2 FQNEAQ (reference sequence). CDR3 amino acids: CASSLEEAGPYEQYF. Written as DNA, the CDR3 is TGTGCCAGCAGCTTAGAAGAGGCCGGACCCTACGAGCAGTACTTC. Drawing the rest from reference TRBV7-9 and TRBJ2-7, the complete variable domain is DTGVSQNPRHKITKRGQNVTFRCDPISEHNRLYWYRQTLGQGPEFLTYFQNEAQLEKSRLLSDRFSAERPKGSFSTLEIQRTEQGDSAMYLCASSLEEAGPYEQYFGPGTRLTVT.

The chain recombines TRBV5-4 with TRBJ1-1, with a possible D match to TRBD1 (5 bases). V dropped 4 bases and J dropped 9 bases, with 19 bases sitting between them. CDR1 is SGHNT and CDR2 is YYREEE in the germline V gene (reference sequence). The CDR3 has 14 amino acids. CDR3 residues: CASSNWGNRDKAFF. CDR3 nucleotides: TGTGCCAGCAGCAATTGGGGCAACCGGGATAAAGCTTTCTTT. Variable domain in full (rest from reference TRBV5-4 and TRBJ1-1): ETGVTQSPTHLIKTRGQQVTLRCSSQSGHNTVSWYQQALGQGPQFIFQYYREEENGRGNFPPRFSGLQFPNYSSELNVNALELDDSALYLCASSNWGNRDKAFFGQGTRLTVV.

With respect to this clone: Other DNA sequences in the same sample also yield this CDR3. The chain is built from TRBV18 and TRBJ2-7, with TRBD1 matching 8 bases. The trim removed 6 bases at V and 3 bases at J, leaving 7 bases unmatched. The CDR3 consists of 14 residues. Germline CDR1 is KGHSH and CDR2 is LQKENI. The CDR3 protein is CASSQGARGYEQYF. CDR3 coding DNA: TGTGCCAGCTCGCAGGGGGCCAGAGGCTACGAGCAGTACTTC.

J is TRBJ1-2 and V is TRBV5-4, with no clear D. V lost 6 bases, J lost 5 bases, and 14 bases lay in between. The germline V gene has CDR1 SGHNT and CDR2 YYREEE (reference sequence). This CDR3 has 13 residues. The CDR3 here is CASINPGDYGYTF. The CDR3 coding sequence is TGTGCCAGCATTAATCCCGGGGATTATGGCTACACCTTC.

This chain joins TRBV3-1 (or the pseudogene TRBV3-2) and TRBJ2-3; 8 bases line up with TRBD2. Per the germline V gene, CDR1 is LGHDT and CDR2 is YNNKEL (reference sequence). The CDR3 has 18 amino acids. With V trimmed by 1 base and J by 2 bases, 11 bases remained unmatched. The CDR3: CASSQGTSHSGVTDTQYF. In DNA form, the CDR3 reads TGTGCCAGCAGCCAAGGGACCTCCCATAGCGGGGTCACAGATACGCAGTATTTT.

The chain uses TRBV7-5 and TRBJ1-6; TRBD1 is taken as the D call from the table, unchecked against the DNA. TRBV7-5 is flagged as a pseudogene. CDR3 length: 21 residues. Here the CDR3 reads CVRSSPFGTVSICGHGSPLHF. In DNA form, the CDR3 reads TGTGTCAGAAGCTCCCCGTTCGGGACAGTCAGTATTTGTGGCCACGGTTCACCCCTCCACTTT.

The V and J genes are TRBV3-1 (or the pseudogene TRBV3-2) and TRBJ1-1; D possibly corresponds to TRBD1 (6 bases). CDR3 size: 13 residues. With 8 bases removed from V and 8 bases from J, the gap between germline ends came to 18 bases. Looked up from germline, CDR1 is LGHDT and CDR2 is YNNKEL (reference sequence). The CDR3 DNA is TGTGCCAGCGGTGTTAACGGACAGTTCGAAGCTTTCTTT. As protein: CASGVNGQFEAFF.

The chain couples TRBV5-1 to TRBJ1-5, with 7 bases identical to TRBD1. The CDR3 totals 13 residues. V was clipped by 3 bases and J by 7 bases; unmatched bases: 4. Germline CDR1 is SGHRS and CDR2 is YFSETQ. CDR3 nucleotide sequence: TGCGCCAGCAGCTCCACGACAGGGCAGCCCCAGCATTTT. Its protein is CASSSTTGQPQHF. Looking up the rest from reference TRBV5-1 and TRBJ1-5 gives the full variable domain: KAGVTQTPRYLIKTRGQQVTLSCSPISGHRSVSWYQQTPGQGLQFLFEYFSETQRNKGNFPGRFSGRQFSNSRSEMNVSTLELGDSALYLCASSSTTGQPQHFGDGTRLSIL.

The gene calls are TRBV7-8 and TRBJ2-7, with 9 positions matching TRBD2. The CDR3 loop spans 17 amino acids. The ends lost 5 bases at V and 0 bases at J; junction bases unmatched: 11. Germline V CDR1 and CDR2: SGHVS, FQNEAQ. This CDR3 is CASSATTSGFRSYEQYF. The CDR3 DNA is TGTGCCAGCAGCGCGACAACTAGCGGGTTCCGCTCCTACGAGCAGTACTTC.

The J gene is TRBJ1-2, the V gene TRBV5-4; D not certain. The CDR3 spans 16 residues. Germline CDR1 reads SGHNT; CDR2 reads YYREEE (reference sequence). The germline V and J ends were trimmed by 2 bases and 7 bases, with 21 bases remaining between them. CDR3: CASSFRGGNSLSGYTF. CDR3 sequence (DNA): TGTGCCAGCAGCTTTCGGGGAGGGAACTCCCTCAGTGGCTACACCTTC.

This clone has more than one count but fewer than ten. The chain combines TRBV24-1 with TRBJ2-1; 10 bases line up with TRBD2. Unmatched junction bases numbered 8, after V lost 5 bases and J lost 5 bases. There are 16 residues in the CDR3. Looked up from germline, CDR1 is KGHDR and CDR2 is SFDVKD. For the CDR3, the DNA is TGTGCCACCAGTGGGAGCGGGGGGGCCTTAGACAATGAGCAGTTCTTC. Translated: CATSGSGGALDNEQFF.

The V and J genes are TRBV10-3 and TRBJ1-1; D is undetermined. V was pared by 6 bases and J by 1 base, with 12 bases between. Per germline, CDR1 ENHRY and CDR2 SYGVKD. The CDR3 totals 14 residues. CDR3 DNA: TGTGCCATCAGGGAAACAGAGAAGAACACTGAAGCTTTCTTT. As protein: CAIRETEKNTEAFF.

The J gene is TRBJ2-5, the V gene TRBV18; 8 bases line up with TRBD1. The V gene's germline CDR1 is KGHSH and CDR2 LQKENI. CDR3 length equals 16 residues. The V segment lost 3 bases and the J segment 5 bases; nucleotides outside the gene matches: 11. CDR3 loop: CASSPRTGQGGETQYF. The CDR3 nucleotides are TGTGCCAGCTCACCTCGGACAGGGCAAGGTGGGGAGACCCAGTACTTC.

J is TRBJ2-3 and V is TRBV3-1 (or the pseudogene TRBV3-2), with TRBD2 identical over 14 bases. The CDR3 has 15 residues. After removal of 4 bases from V and 6 bases from J, the junction contained 3 bases not matched to a gene. From germline, CDR1 is LGHDT and CDR2 YNNKEL (reference sequence). The chain's CDR3 is CASSPRTSGGDTQYF. CDR3 in DNA: TGTGCCAGCAGCCCCCGGACTAGCGGGGGGGATACGCAGTATTTT.

The V call is TRBV27, the J call TRBJ1-6, with 8 bases aligning to TRBD1. V was clipped by 5 bases and J by 7 bases; unmatched bases: 7. The CDR3 runs to 15 residues. In germline, CDR1 is MNHEY, CDR2 SMNVEV (reference sequence). CDR3 DNA: TGTGCCAGCAGTCCCCTCGACAGGGGCAATTCACCCCTCCACTTT. Translation: CASSPLDRGNSPLHF.

The chain links TRBV28 to TRBJ2-2, with TRBD1 matching 8 bases. This CDR3 spans 14 amino acids. V was pared by 4 bases and J by 9 bases, with 7 bases of the junction left unmatched. CDR1 is MDHEN and CDR2 is SYDVKM in the germline V gene. The CDR3 DNA follows: TGTGCCAGCAGTTCGGGACAGGCGTATCGGGAGCTGTTTTTT. Its protein product is CASSSGQAYRELFF. The complete variable domain, with remaining parts taken from reference TRBV28 and TRBJ2-2, reads DVKVTQSSRYLVKRTGEKVFLECVQDMDHENMFWYRQDPGLGLRLIYFSYDVKMKEKGDIPEGYSVSREKKERFSLILESASTNQTSMYLCASSSGQAYRELFFGEGSRLTVL.

This rearrangement joins TRBV6-5 to TRBJ2-1; D not resolved. There are 14 residues in the CDR3. V lost 4 bases to trimming and J lost 5 bases, with 12 bases between them. Germline lookup yields CDR1 MNHEY and CDR2 SVGAGI. The CDR3 sequence is CASSWSTRNNEQFF. Written as DNA, the CDR3 is TGTGCCAGCAGTTGGTCAACACGGAACAATGAGCAGTTCTTC.

This clone appeared a single time. This chain links TRBV10-3 with TRBJ1-5; weak D call: TRBD1 (5 bases). The CDR3 runs 14 residues. Per the germline V gene, CDR1 is ENHRY and CDR2 is SYGVKD. V was pared by 1 base and J by 6 bases, with 10 bases between. This CDR3 reads CAISELGTGQPQHF. In nucleotides, the CDR3 is TGTGCCATCAGTGAGTTGGGGACGGGTCAGCCCCAGCATTTT.